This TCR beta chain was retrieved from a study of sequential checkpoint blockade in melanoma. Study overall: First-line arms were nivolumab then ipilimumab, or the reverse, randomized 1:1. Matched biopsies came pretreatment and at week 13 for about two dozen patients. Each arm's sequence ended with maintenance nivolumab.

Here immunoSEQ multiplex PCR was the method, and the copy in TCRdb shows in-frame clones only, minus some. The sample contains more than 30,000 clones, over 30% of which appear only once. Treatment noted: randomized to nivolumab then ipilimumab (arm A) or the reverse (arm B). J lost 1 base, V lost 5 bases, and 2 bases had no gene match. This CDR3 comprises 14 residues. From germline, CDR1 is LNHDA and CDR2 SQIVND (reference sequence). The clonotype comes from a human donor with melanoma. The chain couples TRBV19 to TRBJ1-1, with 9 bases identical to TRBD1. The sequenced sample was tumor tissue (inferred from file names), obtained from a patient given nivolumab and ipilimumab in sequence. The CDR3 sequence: CASSSGQGNTEAFF. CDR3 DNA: TGTGCCAGTAGTTCGGGACAGGGGAACACTGAAGCTTTCTTT. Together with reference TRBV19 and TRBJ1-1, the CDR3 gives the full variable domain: DGGITQSPKYLFRKEGQNVTLSCEQNLNHDAMYWYRQDPGQGLRLIYYSQIVNDFQKGDIAEGYSVSREKKESFPLTVTSAQKNPTAFYLCASSSGQGNTEAFFGQGTRLTVV.